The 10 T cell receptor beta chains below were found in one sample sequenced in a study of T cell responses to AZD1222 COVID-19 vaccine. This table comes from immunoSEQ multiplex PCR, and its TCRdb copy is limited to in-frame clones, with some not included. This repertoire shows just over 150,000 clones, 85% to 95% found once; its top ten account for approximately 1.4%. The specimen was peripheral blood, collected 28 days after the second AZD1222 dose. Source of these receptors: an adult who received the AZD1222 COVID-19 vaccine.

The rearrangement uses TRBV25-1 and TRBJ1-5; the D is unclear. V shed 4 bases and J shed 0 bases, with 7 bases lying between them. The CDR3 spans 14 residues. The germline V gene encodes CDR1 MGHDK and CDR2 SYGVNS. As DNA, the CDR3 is TGTGCCAGCAGTGGGGTCATTAGCAATCAGCCCCAGCATTTT. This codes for CASSGVISNQPQHF.

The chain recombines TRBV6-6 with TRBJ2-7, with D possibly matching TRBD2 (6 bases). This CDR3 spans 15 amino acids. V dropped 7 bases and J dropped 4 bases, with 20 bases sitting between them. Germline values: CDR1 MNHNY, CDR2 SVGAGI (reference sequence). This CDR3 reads CASIERISGIYEQYF. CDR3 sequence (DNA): TGTGCCAGCATCGAACGAATTAGCGGAATTTACGAGCAGTACTTC.

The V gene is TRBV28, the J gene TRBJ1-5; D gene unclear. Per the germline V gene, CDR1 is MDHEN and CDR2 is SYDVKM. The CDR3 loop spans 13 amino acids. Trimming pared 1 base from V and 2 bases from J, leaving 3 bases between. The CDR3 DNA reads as TGTGCCAGCAGTTTATCCGGCAATCAGCCCCAGCATTTT. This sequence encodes CASSLSGNQPQHF.

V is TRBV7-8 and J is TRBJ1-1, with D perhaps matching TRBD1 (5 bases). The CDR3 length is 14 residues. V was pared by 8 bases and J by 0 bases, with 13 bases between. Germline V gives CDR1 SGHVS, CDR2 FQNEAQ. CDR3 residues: CASSLGGMNTEAFF. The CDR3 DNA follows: TGTGCCAGCTCCCTGGGGGGAATGAACACTGAAGCTTTCTTT. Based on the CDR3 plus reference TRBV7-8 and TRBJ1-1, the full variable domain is GAGVSQSPRYKVAKRGQDVALRCDPISGHVSLFWYQQALGQGPEFLTYFQNEAQLDKSGLPSDRFFAERPEGSVSTLKIQRTQQEDSAVYLCASSLGGMNTEAFFGQGTRLTVV.

DNA for the CDR3: TGTGCCAGCAGCCCCTTTCTCCTGCCAGCTTTCTTT. It specifies CASSPFLLPAFF. The chain joins TRBV7-8 to TRBJ1-1; D is undetermined. Germline lookup yields CDR1 SGHVS and CDR2 FQNEAQ. The CDR3 spans 12 residues. V lost 5 bases and J lost 10, with 14 bases in between.

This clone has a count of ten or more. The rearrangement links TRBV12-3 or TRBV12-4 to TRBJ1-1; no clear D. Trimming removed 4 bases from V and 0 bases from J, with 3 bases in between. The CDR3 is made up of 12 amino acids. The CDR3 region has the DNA TGTGCCAGCAGTTACCTGAACACTGAAGCTTTCTTT. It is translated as CASSYLNTEAFF.

The CDR3 region is CASSTGGANTGELFF. The CDR3 nucleotides read TGTGCCAGCAGCACAGGGGGCGCGAACACCGGGGAGCTGTTTTTT. V is TRBV25-1 and J is TRBJ2-2; 9 nucleotides match TRBD1. Per germline, CDR1 MGHDK and CDR2 SYGVNS. CDR3 length: 15 residues. The V and J ends lost 6 bases and 0 bases, in that order; junction bases with no gene match: 2.

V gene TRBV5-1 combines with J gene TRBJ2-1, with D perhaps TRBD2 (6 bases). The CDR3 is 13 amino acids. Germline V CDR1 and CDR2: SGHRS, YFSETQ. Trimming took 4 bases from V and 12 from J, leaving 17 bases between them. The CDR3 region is CASSRGMEVGQFF. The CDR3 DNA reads TGCGCCAGCAGCCGGGGGATGGAAGTGGGGCAGTTCTTC.

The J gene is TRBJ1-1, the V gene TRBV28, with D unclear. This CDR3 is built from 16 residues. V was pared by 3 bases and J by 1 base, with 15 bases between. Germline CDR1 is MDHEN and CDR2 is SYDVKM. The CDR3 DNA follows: TGTGCCAGCAGTTTTAGGGTTCCAGTCCAGAACACTGAAGCTTTCTTT. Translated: CASSFRVPVQNTEAFF.

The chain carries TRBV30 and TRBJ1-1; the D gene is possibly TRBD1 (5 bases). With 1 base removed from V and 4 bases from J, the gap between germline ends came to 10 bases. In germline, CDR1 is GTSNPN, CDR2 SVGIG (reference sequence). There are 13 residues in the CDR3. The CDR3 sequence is CAWSAQGPTEAFF. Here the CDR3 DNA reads TGTGCCTGGAGTGCGCAGGGCCCCACTGAAGCTTTCTTT.